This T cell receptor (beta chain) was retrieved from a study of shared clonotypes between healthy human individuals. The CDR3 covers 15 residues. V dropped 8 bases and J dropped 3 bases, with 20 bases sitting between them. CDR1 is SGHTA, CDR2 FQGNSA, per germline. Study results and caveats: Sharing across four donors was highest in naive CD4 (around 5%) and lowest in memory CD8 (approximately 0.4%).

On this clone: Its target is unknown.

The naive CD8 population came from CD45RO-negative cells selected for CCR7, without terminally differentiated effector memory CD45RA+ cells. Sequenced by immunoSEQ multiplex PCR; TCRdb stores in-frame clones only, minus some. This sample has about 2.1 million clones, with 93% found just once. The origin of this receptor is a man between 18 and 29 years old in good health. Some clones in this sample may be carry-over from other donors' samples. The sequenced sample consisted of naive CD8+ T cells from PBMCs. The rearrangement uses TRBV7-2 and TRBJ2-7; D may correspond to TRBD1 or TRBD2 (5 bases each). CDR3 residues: CASRLNYGASYEQYF. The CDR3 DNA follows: TGTGCCAGCCGCCTCAATTACGGGGCTAGCTACGAGCAGTACTTC.